Presented here are 4 T cell receptor beta chains from one specimen sequenced in a study of neoadjuvant nivolumab and ipilimumab in lung cancer. TCRdb keeps only in-frame clones here, not all; method: immunoSEQ multiplex PCR. The data hold roughly 13,000 clones, with approximately 95% observed a single time. Source: peripheral blood, taken after neoadjuvant nivolumab, alone or with ipilimumab, at or shortly before surgery. The receptors shown here come from an adult with non-small cell lung cancer.

For the CDR3, the DNA is TGTGCCAGCAGCTTAGAAGTAGCCAAAAACATTCAGTACTTC. The encoded protein is CASSLEVAKNIQYF. The chain is built from TRBV7-2 and TRBJ2-4, with D hard to call. Germline V gene sequence: CDR1 SGHTA, CDR2 FQGNSA. The CDR3 is 14 residues long. The ends were cut back, 1 base at V and 0 bases at J, with 4 bases in the middle.

The rearrangement uses TRBV18 and TRBJ2-2, with 7 bases matching TRBD1. CDR3 length equals 15 residues. With 3 bases clipped from V and 4 bases from J, the junction kept 5 bases outside the gene matches. Germline assignment: CDR1 KGHSH and CDR2 LQKENI. The CDR3 bases are TGTGCCAGCTCACCGAGGGGACAGAGCACCGGGGAGCTGTTTTTT. Translation: CASSPRGQSTGELFF.

V and J are TRBV7-3 and TRBJ2-3; 11 nucleotides line up with TRBD2. The germline V gene encodes CDR1 SGHTA and CDR2 FQGTGA. After removal of 4 bases from V and 0 bases from J, the junction contained 3 bases not matched to a gene. This CDR3 region has 16 residues. The CDR3, as DNA: TGTGCCAGCAGCTCGTGGACTAGCGGGAGCACAGATACGCAGTATTTT. This gives the protein CASSSWTSGSTDTQYF. The full variable domain, with the rest looked up from reference TRBV7-3 and TRBJ2-3, is GAGVSQTPSNKVTEKGKYVELRCDPISGHTALYWYRQSLGQGPEFLIYFQGTGAADDSGLPNDRFFAVRPEGSVSTLKIQRTERGDSAVYLCASSSWTSGSTDTQYFGPGTRLTVL.

V and J are TRBV9 and TRBJ2-2; possibly TRBD1 for D (5 bases). Trimming cost V 1 base and J 4 bases, with 11 bases left between them. The CDR3 contains 15 residues. The germline V gene encodes CDR1 SGDLS and CDR2 YYNGEE. The CDR3 coding sequence is TGTGCCAGCAGCGTACTGGGGCAACGCACCGGGGAGCTGTTTTTT. Translation gives CASSVLGQRTGELFF.